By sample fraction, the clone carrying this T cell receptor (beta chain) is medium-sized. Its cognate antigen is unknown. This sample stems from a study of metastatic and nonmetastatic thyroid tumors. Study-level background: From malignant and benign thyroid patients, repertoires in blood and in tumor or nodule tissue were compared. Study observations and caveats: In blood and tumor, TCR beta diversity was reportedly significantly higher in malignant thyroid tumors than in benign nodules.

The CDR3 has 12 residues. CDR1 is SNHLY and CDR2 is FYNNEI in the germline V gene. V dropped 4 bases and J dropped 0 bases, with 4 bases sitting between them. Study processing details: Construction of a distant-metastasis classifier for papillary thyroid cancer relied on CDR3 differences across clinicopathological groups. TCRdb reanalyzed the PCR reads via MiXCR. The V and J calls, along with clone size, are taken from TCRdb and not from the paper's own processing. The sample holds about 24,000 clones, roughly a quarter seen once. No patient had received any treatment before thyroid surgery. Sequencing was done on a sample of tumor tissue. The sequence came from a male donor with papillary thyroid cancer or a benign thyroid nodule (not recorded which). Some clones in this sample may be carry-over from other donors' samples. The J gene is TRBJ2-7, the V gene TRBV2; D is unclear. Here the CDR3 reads CASSGYSYEQYF. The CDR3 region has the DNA TGTGCCAGCAGTGGCTACTCCTACGAGCAGTACTTC. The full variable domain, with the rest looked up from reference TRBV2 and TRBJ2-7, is EPEVTQTPSHQVTQMGQEVILRCVPISNHLYFYWYRQILGQKVEFLVSFYNNEISEKSEIFDDQFSVERPDGSNFTLKIRSTKLEDSAMYFCASSGYSYEQYFGPGTRLTVT.